This T cell receptor beta chain was documented in a study of tumor-infiltrating lymphocytes in primary liver carcinoma. Study outcomes and limitations: Bulk samples went unsorted, so CD4+ and CD8+ repertoires were not compared.

It was unsorted whole blood that yielded blood RNA, and germline DNA was also extracted. On this clonotype: Its antigen is still unknown. A much larger clone is a single base away; this may be a read error.

V dropped 1 base and J dropped 4 bases, with 13 bases sitting between them. This CDR3 contains 14 residues. Germline V gene sequence: CDR1 SQVTM, CDR2 ANQGSEA. TCR beta cDNA was made from approximately 500 ng total RNA with a constant-region primer. Libraries for TCR beta were built through three nested multiplex PCR rounds, which together made up a slightly modified ARM-PCR procedure. It was with TRBV1-TRBV30 forward primers and a C-beta reverse primer that the first two PCR rounds were run, at 10 to 11 cycles each. In TCRdb, the multiplex PCR reads were re-called with MiXCR into one record per CDR3 protein. The data show just over 300,000 distinct CDR3 sequences, around 50% seen once.

The chain combines TRBV29-1 with TRBJ1-1, with D maybe TRBD1 (6 bases). The clonotype comes from a woman aged 25 to 45 with primary liver carcinoma and hepatitis B virus infection. Material: peripheral blood. The CDR3 coding sequence is TGCAGCGTTGAAGTCTTCAAGGGGGTCACTGAAGCTTTCTTT. Translating gives CSVEVFKGVTEAFF.